The 28 T cell receptor beta chains given below trace back to one sample, sequenced in a study of shared T cell receptors in the human thymus. Sequencing used immunoSEQ multiplex PCR; TCRdb keeps in-frame clones, though not all of them. The table has approximately 730,000 clones, around 85% seen once. This same sample was also part of a study on human thymus T cells.

Sequenced input: thymocytes. The receptors come from a girl under two years old with a congenital heart defect.

V is TRBV2 and J is TRBJ2-7, with 9 bases identical to TRBD2. The V gene's germline CDR1 is SNHLY and CDR2 FYNNEI. Trimming removed 6 bases from V and 2 bases from J; junction bases left unmatched: 5. The CDR3 covers 14 residues. CDR3 loop: CASSQGTSPYEQYF. Written as DNA, the CDR3 is TGTGCCAGCAGCCAAGGGACTAGCCCCTACGAGCAGTACTTC.

The V call is TRBV7-8, the J call TRBJ1-5, with 7 bases aligning to TRBD1. This CDR3 has 15 residues. The V gene's germline CDR1 is SGHVS and CDR2 FQNEAQ. After removal of 3 bases from V and 5 bases from J, the junction contained 7 bases not matched to a gene. CDR3 amino acids: CASSFASGTDQPQHF. CDR3 DNA sequence: TGTGCCAGCAGCTTCGCCTCGGGGACAGATCAGCCCCAGCATTTT.

J is TRBJ1-5 and V is TRBV7-8; no reliable D call. The ends were cut back, 5 bases at V and 0 bases at J, with 14 bases in the middle. The CDR3 length is 16 residues. CDR1 and CDR2 from the germline V gene are SGHVS and FQNEAQ. CDR3 sequence reads: CASSRGTAYSNQPQHF. In nucleotides, the CDR3 is TGTGCCAGCAGCCGGGGAACAGCTTATAGCAATCAGCCCCAGCATTTT.

The rearrangement links TRBV5-1 to TRBJ2-7, with 8 bases matching TRBD1. This CDR3 contains 17 residues. Germline CDR1 SGHRS, CDR2 YFSETQ. Germline trimming cut 4 bases from V and 1 base from J; bases unmatched to any gene: 13. The CDR3 DNA reads TGCGCCAGCAGCCCCAACAGGGGGGAAATCGAGTCCTACGAGCAGTACTTC. It codes for CASSPNRGEIESYEQYF. The variable domain in full, with the rest retrieved from reference TRBV5-1 and TRBJ2-7, is KAGVTQTPRYLIKTRGQQVTLSCSPISGHRSVSWYQQTPGQGLQFLFEYFSETQRNKGNFPGRFSGRQFSNSRSEMNVSTLELGDSALYLCASSPNRGEIESYEQYFGPGTRLTVT.

V is TRBV4-2 and J is TRBJ1-5; TRBD1 matches at 7 bases. The CDR3 consists of 15 residues. Germline CDR1 and CDR2: LGHNA and YNFKEQ. The ends lost 0 bases at V and 4 bases at J; junction bases unmatched: 3. DNA of the CDR3: TGTGCCAGCAGCCAAGACAGGGACAGAAATCAGCCCCAGCATTTT. It is translated as CASSQDRDRNQPQHF.

This chain uses TRBV7-9 with TRBJ2-3, with unresolved D. The germline CDR1 and CDR2 sequences are SEHNR and FQNEAQ (reference sequence). The CDR3 totals 11 residues. Trimming pared 5 bases from V and 5 bases from J, leaving 5 bases between. CDR3 DNA: TGTGCCAGCAGCCCCCGAGATACGCAGTATTTT. It specifies CASSPRDTQYF. Complete variable domain (other parts from reference TRBV7-9 and TRBJ2-3): DTGVSQNPRHKITKRGQNVTFRCDPISEHNRLYWYRQTLGQGPEFLTYFQNEAQLEKSRLLSDRFSAERPKGSFSTLEIQRTEQGDSAMYLCASSPRDTQYFGPGTRLTVL.

The gene calls are TRBV27 and TRBJ2-3; perhaps TRBD2 as D (6 bases). The germline V gene encodes CDR1 MNHEY and CDR2 SMNVEV (reference sequence). This CDR3 spans 15 amino acids. V shed 5 bases and J shed 2 bases, with 14 bases lying between them. This chain's CDR3 is CASSVGLFTTDTQYF. The CDR3 DNA reads TGTGCCAGCAGTGTGGGACTTTTCACCACAGATACGCAGTATTTT.

As to this clone: Other DNA sequences in this specimen translate into the identical CDR3. The CDR3 region has the DNA TGTGCCAGCTCACCCCCCAGCTCCTACGAGCAGTACTTC. This codes for CASSPPSSYEQYF. The chain employs TRBV18 and TRBJ2-7, with unresolved D. The V and J ends lost 3 bases and 0 bases respectively, with 6 bases between them. This CDR3 has 13 residues. The germline gives CDR1 KGHSH, CDR2 LQKENI.

The chain combines TRBV9 with TRBJ2-1; 9 nucleotides agree with TRBD2. Germline loops: CDR1 SGDLS, CDR2 YYNGEE. The CDR3 is made up of 16 amino acids. The J segment lost 9 bases and the V segment lost 3 bases, leaving 13 bases of the junction unmatched. The CDR3: CASSGRIAGAGGEQFF. The CDR3 DNA sequence: TGTGCCAGCAGCGGGAGGATAGCGGGGGCCGGGGGTGAGCAGTTCTTC. Full variable domain (outside the CDR3, taken from reference TRBV9 and TRBJ2-1): DSGVTQTPKHLITATGQRVTLRCSPRSGDLSVYWYQQSLDQGLQFLIQYYNGEERAKGNILERFSAQQFPDLHSELNLSSLELGDSALYFCASSGRIAGAGGEQFFGPGTRLTVL.

This clone has just one count. This chain joins TRBV4-3 and TRBJ2-7; 14 bases line up with TRBD2. J lost 2 bases, V lost 0 bases, and 9 bases had no gene match. From germline, CDR1 is LGHNA and CDR2 YSLEER. The CDR3 sequence is 19 residues long. The CDR3 DNA sequence: TGCGCCAGCAGCCAAGATGGGACTAGCGGGGGCCAAACCCCCTACGAGCAGTACTTC. This codes for CASSQDGTSGGQTPYEQYF.

The CDR3 sequence: CATSSPSGGINEQFF. The CDR3 DNA reads TGTGCCACCAGCAGTCCTAGCGGGGGGATCAATGAGCAGTTCTTC. The chain links TRBV15 to TRBJ2-1; the match to TRBD2 covers 11 bases. The trim removed 3 bases at V and 6 bases at J, leaving 4 bases unmatched. CDR3 length equals 15 residues. Germline-derived CDR1 and CDR2 are LNHNV and YYDKDF (reference sequence).

This clone came up a few times. The chain joins TRBV7-2 to TRBJ2-2; 7 bases match TRBD2. CDR3 size: 14 residues. The junction had 5 bases not matched to a gene; V was cut back by 6 bases and J by 4 bases. CDR1 SGHTA and CDR2 FQGNSA come from the germline V gene. CDR3 in DNA: TGTGCCAGCAGTCATAGCGGGTTCACCGGGGAGCTGTTTTTT. This sequence encodes CASSHSGFTGELFF.

The chain employs TRBV6-5 and TRBJ2-7; TRBD1 matches at 10 bases. V lost 6 bases and J lost 2; bases outside the gene matches: 4. CDR3 length: 14 residues. The germline V gene has CDR1 MNHEY and CDR2 SVGAGI. CDR3 sequence: CASSQGTGAYEQYF. The CDR3 nucleotides are TGTGCCAGCAGCCAGGGGACAGGGGCCTACGAGCAGTACTTC.

The chain links TRBV28 to TRBJ2-7; 8 bases match TRBD1. V was clipped by 8 bases and J by 10 bases; unmatched bases: 25. The CDR3 spans 17 residues. Germline CDR1 and CDR2: MDHEN and SYDVKM. For the CDR3, the DNA is TGTGCCAGCGGAAGTCAATCGGGGAGGCAGGGGGCTCTAAGCCAGTACTTC. Translated: CASGSQSGRQGALSQYF.

This rearrangement joins TRBV11-2 to TRBJ1-1; D possibly corresponds to TRBD1 (6 bases). The V gene lost 1 base and the J gene lost 1 base, with 7 bases spanning the gap. The V gene's germline CDR1 is SGHAT and CDR2 FQNNGV. This CDR3 is 14 amino acids long. DNA of the CDR3: TGTGCCAGCAGCTTAGTAGGGGGGAACACTGAAGCTTTCTTT. It codes for CASSLVGGNTEAFF. The full variable domain, its missing parts supplied by reference TRBV11-2 and TRBJ1-1, is EAGVAQSPRYKIIEKRQSVAFWCNPISGHATLYWYQQILGQGPKLLIQFQNNGVVDDSQLPKDRFSAERLKGVDSTLKIQPAKLEDSAVYLCASSLVGGNTEAFFGQGTRLTVV.

This chain links TRBV20-1 with TRBJ2-2, with D uncertain. The germline gives CDR1 DFQATT, CDR2 SNEGSKA (reference sequence). Trimming cost V 7 bases and J 3 bases, with 6 bases left between them. The CDR3 is made up of 11 amino acids. In DNA form, the CDR3 reads TGCAGTGTTAACTACACCGGGGAGCTGTTTTTT. Amino acids: CSVNYTGELFF.

The rearrangement links TRBV5-1 to TRBJ2-3, with D perhaps matching TRBD1 (6 bases). V shed 3 bases and J shed 0 bases, with 17 bases lying between them. Germline loops: CDR1 SGHRS, CDR2 YFSETQ. The CDR3 spans 17 residues. The CDR3 DNA is TGCGCCAGCAGCTCCTCCACAGGGAAAATCAGCACAGATACGCAGTATTTT. Translating gives CASSSSTGKISTDTQYF.

The rearrangement links TRBV7-9 to TRBJ2-5; TRBD2 agrees at 11 bases. Germline CDR1 is SEHNR and CDR2 is FQNEAQ (reference sequence). With V trimmed by 5 bases and J by 2 bases, 7 bases remained unmatched. The CDR3 length is 16 residues. CDR3 region: CASSPASGGLQETQYF. DNA of the CDR3: TGTGCCAGCAGCCCAGCTAGCGGGGGGCTGCAAGAGACCCAGTACTTC.

V is TRBV5-1 and J is TRBJ1-3; 9 bases align to TRBD1. The germline CDR1 and CDR2 sequences are SGHRS and YFSETQ. V shed 0 bases and J 4 bases; nucleotides not matched to a gene: 5. The CDR3 has 16 residues. This CDR3 reads CASSLAYRGRGNTIYF. CDR3 nucleotides: TGCGCCAGCAGCTTGGCGTACAGGGGGCGAGGAAACACCATATATTTT.

This clone was detected only a few times. The chain employs TRBV18 and TRBJ2-5; TRBD2 matches 7 bases. Germline trimming cut 2 bases from V and 2 bases from J; bases unmatched to any gene: 5. The CDR3 runs 15 residues. From germline, CDR1 is KGHSH and CDR2 LQKENI. CDR3 coding DNA: TGTGCCAGCTCACCATCGACTAGCCTGCAAGAGACCCAGTACTTC. It encodes CASSPSTSLQETQYF.

The chain is built from TRBV11-2 and TRBJ2-7; D is uncertain. The germline V gene has CDR1 SGHAT and CDR2 FQNNGV. Trimming removed 5 bases at V and 1 base at J, with 27 bases between. This CDR3 is 19 amino acids long. The CDR3 region has the DNA TGTGCCAGCAGCGATCCCAAGGCCCCGCAAGAAACAGTTTCCTACGAGCAGTACTTC. This codes for CASSDPKAPQETVSYEQYF.

This clone was observed a handful of times. The chain employs TRBV29-1 and TRBJ1-1, with TRBD1 as a possible D gene (6 bases). The CDR3 contains 14 residues. Trimming pared 0 bases from V and 1 base from J, leaving 9 bases between. CDR1 and CDR2 (germline): SQVTM, ANQGSEA. This chain's CDR3 is CSVEEVGGNTEAFF. The CDR3 DNA follows: TGCAGCGTTGAAGAAGTAGGGGGGAACACTGAAGCTTTCTTT.

CDR3 protein: CASRRSRDRYNEQFF. CDR3 nucleotides: TGTGCCAGCAGACGCTCCCGGGACAGGTACAATGAGCAGTTCTTC. The chain carries TRBV6-6 and TRBJ2-1; 8 positions match TRBD1. Germline CDR1 reads MNHNY; CDR2 reads SVGAGI (reference sequence). The CDR3 consists of 15 residues. Unmatched junction bases numbered 8, after V lost 6 bases and J lost 4 bases.

The rearrangement links TRBV6-1 to TRBJ1-2; 8 positions match TRBD1. Germline V gives CDR1 MNHNS, CDR2 SASEGT. J lost 3 bases, V lost 6 bases, and 3 bases had no gene match. The CDR3 loop spans 13 amino acids. The chain's CDR3 is CASSQGAYYGYTF. CDR3 in DNA: TGTGCCAGCAGCCAGGGGGCTTACTATGGCTACACCTTC.

The V and J genes are TRBV6-6 and TRBJ2-2; 7 bases fit TRBD1. The CDR3 contains 13 residues. Trimming at V came to 4 bases and at J to 8 bases, leaving 4 bases not matched to a gene. Germline loops: CDR1 MNHNY, CDR2 SVGAGI (reference sequence). For the CDR3, the DNA is TGTGCCAGCAGTTCCAAGACAGGGGGGGAGCTGTTTTTT. This codes for CASSSKTGGELFF.

The CDR3 DNA follows: TGTGCCAGCAGTCTACACCCCACCACCGGGACTAGTATACCCTACAATGAGCAGTTCTTC. This translates into CASSLHPTTGTSIPYNEQFF. The chain couples TRBV27 to TRBJ2-1, with 8 bases that match TRBD2. Trimming at V came to 5 bases and at J to 2 bases, leaving 20 bases not matched to a gene. The CDR3 covers 20 residues. The germline CDR1 and CDR2 sequences are MNHEY and SMNVEV (reference sequence).

The chain carries TRBV15 and TRBJ1-1; D is possibly TRBD1 (5 bases). Germline lookup yields CDR1 LNHNV and CDR2 YYDKDF (reference sequence). Trimming removed 3 bases from V and 6 bases from J, with 11 bases in between. CDR3 length equals 13 residues. CDR3 region: CATSSGGEPEAFF. The CDR3 DNA follows: TGTGCCACCAGCAGTGGGGGGGAACCTGAAGCTTTCTTT.

This clone appeared a single time. The chain links TRBV12-2 to TRBJ1-1; the D call TRBD1 from the table was never checked on the DNA. TRBV12-2 is marked as a pseudogene. CDR3 size: 15 residues. DNA of the CDR3: TGTGCAAGTCGCGTCGAGGACAGGGATTTCACTGAAGCTTTCTTT. It yields the protein CASRVEDRDFTEAFF.